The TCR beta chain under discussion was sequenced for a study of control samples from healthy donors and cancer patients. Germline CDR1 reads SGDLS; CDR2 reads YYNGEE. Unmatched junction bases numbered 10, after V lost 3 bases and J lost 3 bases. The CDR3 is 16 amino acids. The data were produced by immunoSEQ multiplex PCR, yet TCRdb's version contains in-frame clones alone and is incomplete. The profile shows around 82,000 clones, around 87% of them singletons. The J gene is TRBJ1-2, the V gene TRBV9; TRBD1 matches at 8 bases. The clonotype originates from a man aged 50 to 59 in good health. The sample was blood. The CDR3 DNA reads TGTGCCAGCAGCGCAAAACTGGACAGGGAGGACTATGGCTACACCTTC. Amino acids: CASSAKLDREDYGYTF.